The 26 T cell receptor beta chains listed next were all sequenced from one sample in a study of breast tumors, draining lymph nodes, adjacent tissues. MiXCR was run by TCRdb on the multiplex PCR reads, yielding one entry per CDR3 protein. The data contain about 52,000 distinct CDR3 sequences, roughly 41% of them singletons. Sequenced input: breast tumor tissue. The receptor set was obtained from a female donor with breast cancer. Some clones in this sample may be carry-over from other donors' samples.

This clonotype showed up many times. The chain couples TRBV10-3 to TRBJ2-7; 8 nucleotides line up with TRBD2. Trimming took 6 bases from V and 1 from J; bases not matched to a gene: 5. CDR1 and CDR2 from the germline V gene are ENHRY and SYGVKD. The CDR3 has 14 amino acids. The CDR3 region has the DNA TGTGCCATCAGGGCGGGAGGAGGATCCTACGAGCAGTACTTC. This sequence encodes CAIRAGGGSYEQYF.

The CDR3 sequence: CSVLAGGSYNEQFF. As DNA, the CDR3 is TGCAGCGTCTTAGCGGGAGGCTCCTACAATGAGCAGTTCTTC. This chain connects TRBV29-1 to TRBJ2-1, with 10 bases aligning to TRBD2. Trimming took 6 bases from V and 0 from J; bases not matched to a gene: 2. Germline V gives CDR1 SQVTM, CDR2 ANQGSEA. The CDR3 spans 14 residues.

This chain uses TRBV24-1 with TRBJ2-1; unclear D gene. This CDR3 comprises 13 residues. Germline loops: CDR1 KGHDR, CDR2 SFDVKD. The V end lost 0 bases, the J end lost 4 bases, and 3 bases lay between the germline ends. In DNA form, the CDR3 reads TGTGCCACCAGTGATTTGAGTTACAATGAGCAGTTCTTC. Translated, it gives CATSDLSYNEQFF.

This clonotype was seen at least ten times. The chain is built from TRBV5-6 and TRBJ2-2; no definite D call. Germline-derived CDR1 and CDR2 are SGHDT and YYEEEE. This CDR3 is 14 amino acids long. Between the trimmed V and J ends, which lost 3 bases and 5 bases, there was a span of 11 bases. CDR3 in DNA: TGTGCCAGCAGCTATAGCAGGCCAACCGGGGAGCTGTTTTTT. As protein: CASSYSRPTGELFF.

This clonotype was counted at least ten times. The chain carries TRBV30 and TRBJ2-7; no reliable D call. V lost 0 bases and J lost 4, with 10 bases in between. The CDR3 contains 13 residues. CDR1 is GTSNPN and CDR2 is SVGIG in the germline V gene (reference sequence). The CDR3 nucleotides are TGTGCCTGGAGTGTACTTGCGGATTACGAGCAGTACTTC. This codes for CAWSVLADYEQYF.

This clonotype was picked up many times. The CDR3 spells CASSLLVGSNEKLFF. CDR3 sequence (DNA): TGTGCCAGCAGCTTATTGGTGGGGTCTAATGAAAAACTGTTTTTT. The rearrangement uses TRBV7-9 and TRBJ1-4; no clear D. V lost 2 bases to trimming and J lost 3 bases, with 10 bases between them. Germline CDR1 and CDR2: SEHNR and FQNEAQ (reference sequence). The CDR3 is 15 amino acids.

With respect to this clonotype: One base away lies a much larger clone, so this may be a sequencing read error. The rearrangement links TRBV19 to TRBJ2-4, with D unclear. The CDR3 extends over 15 amino acids. Germline lookup yields CDR1 LNHDA and CDR2 SQIVND (reference sequence). V was pared by 8 bases and J by 0 bases, with 14 bases between. The CDR3 bases are TGTGCCAGTCCCGATTCGGCCTTAGCCAAAAACATTCAGTACTTC. Amino acid sequence: CASPDSALAKNIQYF.

This clonotype was seen at least ten times. The chain couples TRBV7-3 to TRBJ2-3; 8 bases agree with TRBD2. The ends lost 5 bases at V and 6 bases at J; junction bases unmatched: 10. The CDR3 extends over 15 amino acids. Germline V gene sequence: CDR1 SGHTA, CDR2 FQGTGA. In nucleotides, the CDR3 is TGTGCCAGCAGCGGGGGGACTAGGGGCGTGGATACGCAGTATTTT. Its protein product is CASSGGTRGVDTQYF.

The chain is built from TRBV4-3 and TRBJ2-7; D may be TRBD2 (7 bases). The V end was cut by 4 bases, the J end by 2 bases, with 18 bases between. Per the germline V gene, CDR1 is LGHNA and CDR2 is YSLEER. The CDR3 sequence is 16 residues long. The DNA of the CDR3 is TGCGCCAGCAGCCCGGGGGCTAGCGGTGAGACCTACGAGCAGTACTTC. Translation: CASSPGASGETYEQYF.

In its sample, this clonotype was seen many times. CDR3 residues: CASSLPEQGNQPQHF. The CDR3 DNA follows: TGTGCCAGCAGCCTTCCGGAACAGGGAAATCAGCCCCAGCATTTT. The chain links TRBV7-2 to TRBJ1-5; maybe TRBD1 (6 bases). Trimming removed 5 bases at V and 4 bases at J, with 15 bases between. Germline loops: CDR1 SGHTA, CDR2 FQGNSA. The CDR3 consists of 15 residues. The variable domain in full, completed from reference TRBV7-2 and TRBJ1-5, reads GAGVSQSPSNKVTEKGKDVELRCDPISGHTALYWYRQSLGQGLEFLIYFQGNSAPDKSGLPSDRFSAERTGGSVSTLTIQRTQQEDSAVYLCASSLPEQGNQPQHFGDGTRLSIL.

This clonotype was picked up many times. The chain joins TRBV11-2 to TRBJ2-3, with 13 bases fitting TRBD2. V dropped 4 bases and J dropped 5; count of bases not matched to a gene: 6. CDR3 length: 16 amino acids. Germline V gene sequence: CDR1 SGHAT, CDR2 FQNNGV. CDR3 amino acids: CASSSLAGGPEDTQYF. The CDR3 DNA reads TGTGCCAGCAGCTCACTAGCGGGAGGGCCTGAAGATACGCAGTATTTT.

This clonotype has ten or more counts. This chain joins TRBV20-1 and TRBJ2-3; 9 positions match TRBD2. This CDR3 has 17 amino acids. Germline trimming cut 1 base from V and 2 bases from J; bases unmatched to any gene: 10. Per germline, CDR1 DFQATT and CDR2 SNEGSKA (reference sequence). The CDR3 region has the DNA TGCAGTGCTAGAGCGGATGTAGCGGGAGTGTACACAGATACGCAGTATTTT. Its translation: CSARADVAGVYTDTQYF.

In regard to this clonotype: A much larger clonotype is one base distant, so this may be a read error. The chain employs TRBV27 and TRBJ1-5; D gene ambiguous. The CDR3 covers 15 residues. Germline CDR1 MNHEY, CDR2 SMNVEV (reference sequence). CDR3 DNA: TGTGCCAGCAGTTCCACGACGGGCGGATCTGGGCCCCAGCGTTTT. Its translation is CASSSTTGGSGPQRF.

V gene TRBV6-2 or TRBV6-3 combines with J gene TRBJ1-5, with 8 bases matching TRBD1. The CDR3 loop spans 17 amino acids. The germline CDR1 and CDR2 sequences are MNHEY and SVGEGT. After removal of 2 bases from V and 5 bases from J, the junction contained 11 bases not matched to a gene. Here the CDR3 reads CASSYRRQGLLDQPQHF. As DNA, the CDR3 is TGTGCCAGCAGTTACCGCCGACAGGGGCTTCTCGATCAGCCCCAGCATTTT.

The table lists this clonotype with many counts. The J gene is TRBJ1-2, the V gene TRBV30, with 10 bases fitting TRBD1. J lost 3 bases, V lost 1 base, and 2 bases had no gene match. CDR1 and CDR2 from the germline V gene are GTSNPN and SVGIG (reference sequence). CDR3 length equals 14 residues. The CDR3 DNA reads as TGTGCCTGGAGTGCCGGGACAGGGGACTATGGCTACACCTTC. As protein: CAWSAGTGDYGYTF.

The CDR3 reads CASSSGALSSGANVLTF. The CDR3 nucleotides are TGTGCCAGCAGTTCGGGGGCTCTCAGCTCTGGGGCCAACGTCCTGACTTTC. The chain carries TRBV28 and TRBJ2-6, with D tentatively TRBD1 or TRBD2 (6 bases each). CDR3 length equals 17 residues. CDR1 and CDR2 from the germline V gene are MDHEN and SYDVKM. The V gene lost 4 bases and the J gene lost 0 bases, with 13 bases spanning the gap.

This clonotype has a count of ten or more. The V call is TRBV30, the J call TRBJ2-1; no clear D gene. CDR3 length equals 15 residues. The ends were cut back, 0 bases at V and 6 bases at J, with 15 bases in the middle. CDR1 is GTSNPN and CDR2 is SVGIG in the germline V gene (reference sequence). CDR3 amino acids: CAWSVWGSPGNEQFF. For the CDR3, the DNA is TGTGCCTGGAGTGTATGGGGATCCCCGGGCAATGAGCAGTTCTTC.

This clonotype was observed many times. J is TRBJ2-1 and V is TRBV12-3 or TRBV12-4, with TRBD2 matching 11 bases. V was pared by 6 bases and J by 6 bases, with 7 bases of the junction left unmatched. The CDR3 length is 15 residues. CDR3 DNA: TGTGCCAGCAGGACGGGGACTAGCGGAGTCAATGAGCAGTTCTTC. Translating it yields CASRTGTSGVNEQFF.

This clonotype showed up many times. This chain links TRBV12-3 or TRBV12-4 with TRBJ2-2, with D perhaps TRBD1 (6 bases). The CDR3 is 16 residues long. V was cut by 3 bases and J by 5 bases, with 16 bases left in between. In nucleotides, the CDR3 is TGTGCCAGCAGTTTGGACAGTACCAGTGTGACCGGGGAGCTGTTTTTT. It is translated as CASSLDSTSVTGELFF.

Ten or more counts support this clonotype. The CDR3 loop is CASSESTPPGDNEQFF. The CDR3 coding sequence is TGCGCCAGCAGTGAGTCCACCCCCCCCGGAGACAATGAGCAGTTCTTC. The V gene is TRBV10-2, the J gene TRBJ2-1; no clear D gene. Trimming removed 0 bases from V and 5 bases from J, with 14 bases in between. The CDR3 is 16 amino acids. The germline CDR1 and CDR2 sequences are WSHSY and SAAADI.

The genes are TRBV19 and TRBJ2-1, with D tentatively TRBD2 (6 bases). The CDR3 sequence is 13 residues long. Between the trimmed V and J ends, which lost 7 bases and 10 bases, there was a span of 17 bases. The germline gives CDR1 LNHDA, CDR2 SQIVND (reference sequence). CDR3 sequence: CASKVGAGGEQFF. The CDR3 coding sequence is TGTGCCAGTAAGGTGGGAGCGGGTGGCGAGCAGTTCTTC.

The sample holds many counts of this clonotype. The chain couples TRBV7-9 to TRBJ2-7; D gene ambiguous. V gave up 4 bases and J gave up 5 bases, with 15 bases separating them. The germline CDR1 and CDR2 sequences are SEHNR and FQNEAQ (reference sequence). The CDR3 is made up of 14 amino acids. The CDR3 DNA reads as TGTGCCAGCAGCTCTACCGGGTCCTTCAACGAGCAGTACTTC. It translates to CASSSTGSFNEQYF.

This clonotype was picked up a small number of times. V and J are TRBV2 and TRBJ2-3; D is unresolved. Between the trimmed V and J ends, which lost 4 bases and 3 bases, there was a span of 14 bases. CDR1 SNHLY and CDR2 FYNNEI come from the germline V gene. CDR3 size: 15 residues. CDR3: CASSAFRSATDTQYF. Here the CDR3 DNA reads TGTGCCAGCAGTGCATTTCGGTCAGCGACAGATACGCAGTATTTT.

This clonotype was seen at least ten times. This sequence joins TRBV4-3 and TRBJ1-4; 7 positions match TRBD1. This CDR3 has 15 residues. V was clipped by 3 bases and J by 4 bases; unmatched bases: 5. CDR1 LGHNA and CDR2 YSLEER come from the germline V gene. This CDR3 is CASSHDAGGNEKLFF. As DNA, the CDR3 is TGCGCCAGCAGCCACGATGCAGGGGGTAATGAAAAACTGTTTTTT.

This clonotype was picked up a small number of times. This rearrangement joins TRBV7-9 to TRBJ1-1; D not certain. Between the trimmed V and J ends, which lost 4 bases and 10 bases, there was a span of 10 bases. The CDR3 sequence is 11 residues long. Germline-derived CDR1 and CDR2 are SEHNR and FQNEAQ (reference sequence). The CDR3, as DNA: TGTGCCAGCAGCTCCTCGGGAGTAGCTTTCTTT. Translation gives CASSSSGVAFF.

This clonotype showed up many times. V is TRBV28 and J is TRBJ2-7; D is perhaps TRBD1 or TRBD2 (6 bases each). Germline assignment: CDR1 MDHEN and CDR2 SYDVKM. The CDR3 has 14 amino acids. Trimming left V 7 bases short and J 6 bases short, with 19 bases between. The CDR3 protein is CASNIQEGVSEQYF. The CDR3 coding sequence is TGTGCCAGCAACATACAGGAGGGGGTGAGCGAGCAGTACTTC. The entire variable domain, with the rest obtained from reference TRBV28 and TRBJ2-7, is as follows: DVKVTQSSRYLVKRTGEKVFLECVQDMDHENMFWYRQDPGLGLRLIYFSYDVKMKEKGDIPEGYSVSREKKERFSLILESASTNQTSMYLCASNIQEGVSEQYFGPGTRLTVT.